These 28 T cell receptor beta chains were sequenced from one sample in a study of immune heterogeneity within non-small cell lung tumors. The TCR beta CDR3 region was amplified by multiplex PCR employing 32 V and 13 J primers. TCRdb redid the calling of the multiplex PCR reads with MiXCR, one entry per CDR3 protein. Here the sample spans approximately 1,900 distinct CDR3 sequences, around 30% being singletons. Bulk tumor genomic DNA served as template, at roughly 600 ng per sample. Surgeons took several biopsies per primary tumor, spaced far apart, during surgery. Those enrolled were patients newly diagnosed with untreated non-small cell lung cancer and undergoing curative surgery. The sample comprised lung tumor tissue. The receptors were gathered from a man aged 55 to 69 with non-small cell lung cancer.

This clonotype was counted between two and nine times. This chain connects TRBV12-3 or TRBV12-4 to TRBJ2-1, with D perhaps matching TRBD1 (10 bases). The CDR3 spans 16 residues. Trimming removed 7 bases from V and 8 bases from J, with 24 bases in between. CDR3 protein: CASKGQGMVAGDEQFF. CDR3 sequence (DNA): TGTGCCAGCAAGGGACAGGGGATGGTAGCGGGAGATGAGCAGTTCTTC.

The genes are TRBV10-2 and TRBJ2-7; no clear D gene. This CDR3 is 12 amino acids long. CDR1 and CDR2 (germline): WSHSY, SAAADI. V was pared by 3 bases and J by 2 bases, with 5 bases between. This CDR3 reads CASSDNAYEQYV. The CDR3 region has the DNA TGCGCCAGCAGTGATAACGCCTACGAGCAGTACGTC.

V and J are TRBV12-3 or TRBV12-4 and TRBJ2-2; TRBD2 agrees at 12 bases. V gave up 2 bases and J gave up 6 bases; unmatched junction bases: 10. There are 18 residues in the CDR3. The CDR3 DNA sequence: TGTGCCAGCAGTTTATGGACTAGCGGGGCCAATATCCCCGGGGAGCTGTTTTTT. This encodes CASSLWTSGANIPGELFF.

By frequency in the sample, this clonotype is large. The CDR3 reads CASSRQQNTGELFF. As DNA, the CDR3 is TGCGCCAGCAGCCGGCAACAGAACACCGGGGAGCTGTTTTTT. This rearrangement joins TRBV5-1 to TRBJ2-2; D not certain. V lost 4 bases, J lost 1 base, and 8 bases lay in between. The CDR3 sequence is 14 residues long. In germline, CDR1 is SGHRS, CDR2 YFSETQ.

This clonotype was recorded a few times. J is TRBJ2-3 and V is TRBV6-1, with 7 bases fitting TRBD2. V shed 11 bases and J 7 bases; nucleotides not matched to a gene: 12. Germline lookup yields CDR1 MNHNS and CDR2 SASEGT. This CDR3 has 13 amino acids. Here the CDR3 DNA reads TGTGCCGCGGGGTCCCCTAGCGGCAATACGCAGTATTTT. It codes for CAAGSPSGNTQYF.

This clonotype was observed once. This chain joins TRBV19 and TRBJ2-1, with TRBD2 matching 12 bases. This CDR3 is built from 16 residues. Per the germline V gene, CDR1 is LNHDA and CDR2 is SQIVND (reference sequence). Trimming took 5 bases from V and 4 from J; bases not matched to a gene: 6. As DNA, the CDR3 is TGTGCCAGTAGTTCCCGGACTAGCGGGAAGTACAATGAGCAGTTCTTC. Translated: CASSSRTSGKYNEQFF.

In this sample, this clonotype turned up a few times. In DNA, the CDR3 is TGTGCCAGCAGTGAATTGGGGACAGGGAGGGATGAGCAGTTCTTC. Its protein is CASSELGTGRDEQFF. This sequence joins TRBV25-1 and TRBJ2-1; 9 bases fit TRBD1. V shed 1 base and J 8 bases; nucleotides not matched to a gene: 6. CDR3 length: 15 residues. Per the germline V gene, CDR1 is MGHDK and CDR2 is SYGVNS.

This clonotype is medium-sized (0.01 to 0.1%) within its sample. The CDR3 DNA is TGTGCCTGGAGTGTGGGTCTTGGGCCCGAAAAACTGTTTTTT. It translates to CAWSVGLGPEKLFF. The chain employs TRBV30 and TRBJ1-4, with D uncertain. Germline CDR1 reads GTSNPN; CDR2 reads SVGIG (reference sequence). The CDR3 has 14 amino acids. Trimming stripped 0 bases from V and 8 bases from J, with 13 bases between.

This clonotype occurred a few times. The J gene is TRBJ2-3, the V gene TRBV15, with 10 bases fitting TRBD2. The CDR3 has 16 residues. The V gene end was trimmed by 3 bases and the J gene end by 7 bases; junction bases not matched to a gene: 10. Germline V lookup: CDR1 LNHNV, CDR2 YYDKDF (reference sequence). The CDR3 DNA reads as TGTGCCACCAGCAGCTTGCTAGCGGGAGCATTAAATACGCAGTATTTT. Amino acid sequence: CATSSLLAGALNTQYF.

Concerning this clonotype itself: Its ends do not fully match the called genes, so a read error is possible. The chain is built from TRBV5-6 and TRBJ2-1; 11 nucleotides line up with TRBD2. This CDR3 spans 16 amino acids. Germline V gene data show CDR1 as SGHDT and CDR2 as YYEEEE. For the CDR3, the DNA is TGTGCCAGCACCTTGCTGGGGACTAGCGGCTTCAATGAGCAGTTCTTC. Its protein is CASTLLGTSGFNEQFF.

This clonotype was observed a handful of times. This sequence joins TRBV19 and TRBJ2-6; D is possibly TRBD2 (5 bases). Per germline, CDR1 LNHDA and CDR2 SQIVND (reference sequence). V was shortened by 3 bases and J by 2 bases, with 26 bases between the two germline ends. CDR3 length: 21 residues. CDR3 amino acids: CASSIGNSKWGVRPGANVLTF. CDR3 nucleotide sequence: TGTGCCAGTAGTATTGGAAACTCGAAATGGGGAGTCCGCCCTGGGGCCAACGTCCTGACTTTC.

This clonotype was observed a handful of times. The chain recombines TRBV7-9 with TRBJ2-5; D is uncertain. The CDR3 runs 13 residues. V gave up 4 bases and J gave up 7 bases, with 13 bases separating them. Germline V gene sequence: CDR1 SEHNR, CDR2 FQNEAQ (reference sequence). The CDR3 bases are TGTGCCAGCAGCTCCCTCACCAGAGGGACCCAGTACTTC. Residues: CASSSLTRGTQYF.

The chain has TRBV4-2 and TRBJ2-5, with 9 bases aligning to TRBD2. Germline CDR1 reads LGHNA; CDR2 reads YNFKEQ. The CDR3 runs to 15 residues. Losses at the gene ends were 5 bases for V and 5 bases for J; bases not matched to a gene: 9. CDR3 in amino acids: CASSEAGGIAETQYF. CDR3 DNA: TGTGCCAGCAGCGAGGCGGGAGGGATTGCCGAGACCCAGTACTTC.

This clonotype was detected a few times. CDR3 amino acids: CASSENWGLGYTF. CDR3 nucleotides: TGTGCCAGCAGTGAAAATTGGGGACTTGGCTACACCTTC. This chain connects TRBV6-1 to TRBJ1-2; tentative D call: TRBD1 (5 bases). Germline V CDR1 and CDR2: MNHNS, SASEGT. The V and J ends lost 2 bases and 7 bases respectively, with 11 bases between them. This CDR3 has 13 residues.

This clonotype was seen once. Germline is not matched at one junction end, which may reflect a read error. The gene calls are TRBV7-9 and TRBJ1-2; 9 bases map to TRBD1. Germline-derived CDR1 and CDR2 are SEHNR and FQNEAQ (reference sequence). The CDR3 runs to 15 residues. CDR3 amino acids: CASRLETGGSYGYTF. CDR3 nucleotide sequence: TGTGCCAGCAGGTTAGAGACAGGGGGAAGCTATGGCTACACCTTC.

The chain has TRBV6-1 and TRBJ2-7; 10 bases fit TRBD2. This CDR3 is built from 13 residues. V lost 11 bases, J lost 5 bases, and 9 bases stayed unmatched. Per the germline V gene, CDR1 is MNHNS and CDR2 is SASEGT. CDR3 sequence reads: CASCPSGSNEQYF. The CDR3 DNA reads as TGTGCCTCCTGCCCTAGCGGGAGTAACGAGCAGTACTTC.

Notes on this clonotype: At one end the junction does not follow the germline gene, possibly because of a read error. The chain employs TRBV7-3 and TRBJ2-7; weak D call: TRBD1 (6 bases). Germline lookup yields CDR1 SGHTA and CDR2 FQGTGA. This CDR3 has 15 residues. CDR3 in amino acids: CAISPPPTGSYEQYF. The DNA for the CDR3 is TGTGCCATCAGCCCGCCCCCGACAGGATCCTACGAGCAGTACTTC.

The chain recombines TRBV20-1 with TRBJ2-1; TRBD2 matches 15 bases. With V trimmed by 0 bases and J by 7 bases, 10 bases remained unmatched. Per the germline V gene, CDR1 is DFQATT and CDR2 is SNEGSKA (reference sequence). The CDR3 extends over 18 amino acids. The CDR3 DNA sequence: TGCAGTGCTAGAGATTTAGTAGGACTAGCGGGAGGGATGAATGAGCAGTTCTTC. As protein: CSARDLVGLAGGMNEQFF.

In its sample, this clonotype is medium-sized (0.01 to 0.1%). The genes are TRBV9 and TRBJ2-7, with 13 bases fitting TRBD2. This CDR3 spans 17 amino acids. Germline V lookup: CDR1 SGDLS, CDR2 YYNGEE. With 6 bases clipped from V and 2 bases from J, the junction kept 11 bases outside the gene matches. CDR3 DNA sequence: TGTGCCAGCATGAGAGGGACTAGCGGGGCCCCCCCCTACGAGCAGTACTTC. Translating it yields CASMRGTSGAPPYEQYF.

This clonotype rates as medium-sized (0.01 to 0.1%). The chain couples TRBV28 to TRBJ1-5; 9 bases match TRBD1. V lost 9 bases, J lost 5 bases, and 8 bases stayed unmatched. CDR3 length equals 14 residues. Germline CDR1 and CDR2: MDHEN and SYDVKM. DNA of the CDR3: TGTGCCAGTACCGGGACAGGGTTCGATCAGCCCCAGCATTTT. It specifies CASTGTGFDQPQHF.

This chain uses TRBV30 with TRBJ2-7; weak D call: TRBD1 (6 bases). This CDR3 comprises 13 residues. V lost 3 bases and J lost 4, with 13 bases in between. Looked up from germline, CDR1 is GTSNPN and CDR2 is SVGIG (reference sequence). CDR3 in DNA: TGTGCCTGGAGCGCCGACAGGATGTACGAGCAGTACTTC. It specifies CAWSADRMYEQYF.

Within the sample, this clonotype is medium-sized. The chain uses TRBV3-1 and TRBJ2-2; 7 nucleotides align to TRBD2. The CDR3 has 17 amino acids. Germline CDR1 reads LGHDT; CDR2 reads YNNKEL (reference sequence). V lost 5 bases, J lost 3 bases, and 12 bases stayed unmatched. The CDR3 loop is CASSDIGGSSDTGELFF. The CDR3 coding sequence is TGTGCCAGCAGCGATATCGGCGGGAGCTCGGACACCGGGGAGCTGTTTTTT.

This clonotype has more than one count but fewer than ten. The chain uses TRBV9 and TRBJ1-2; TRBD1 might be the D (6 bases). Trimming shortened V by 2 bases and J by 2 bases, and 13 bases separated the two germline ends. The CDR3 spans 15 residues. The germline V gene encodes CDR1 SGDLS and CDR2 YYNGEE. For the CDR3, the DNA is TGTGCCAGCAGCGTGAACCGGGACACAAACTATGGCTACACCTTC. Translating it yields CASSVNRDTNYGYTF.

The chain carries TRBV19 and TRBJ1-2; 11 bases align to TRBD1. With 7 bases clipped from V and 7 bases from J, the junction kept 5 bases outside the gene matches. The germline CDR1 and CDR2 sequences are LNHDA and SQIVND (reference sequence). There are 13 residues in the CDR3. The CDR3 bases are TGTGCCAGTACCGGACAGGGGGCGCCTGGCTACACCTTC. It encodes CASTGQGAPGYTF.

With regard to this clonotype: Compared with germline, one end of the junction differs, possibly owing to a read error. V and J are TRBV12-3 or TRBV12-4 and TRBJ2-1; 11 bases are shared with TRBD2. The CDR3 sequence is 12 residues long. The CDR3 DNA reads TGTGCCAGCAGGGCGACTAGCGGGATTCCGGTCTTC. It encodes CASRATSGIPVF.

As to this clonotype: This may come from a read error, since a much larger clone is one base off. This sequence joins TRBV6-2 or TRBV6-3 and TRBJ2-7; 12 bases align to TRBD2. The CDR3 has 16 amino acids. With V trimmed by 6 bases and J by 2 bases, 8 bases remained unmatched. Germline V gene sequence: CDR1 MNHEY, CDR2 SVGEGT. The CDR3 loop reads CASRGTSGSLAYEQYF. The DNA for the CDR3 is TGTGCCAGCAGGGGGACTAGCGGGTCTTTAGCCTACGAGCAGTACTTC.

As concerns this clonotype: A much larger clone is a single base away; this may be a read error. Since the CDR3 does not end with the conserved phenylalanine or tryptophan, this likely comes from a read error. The chain employs TRBV27 and TRBJ1-6; unclear D gene. The V gene's germline CDR1 is MNHEY and CDR2 SMNVEV (reference sequence). V was shortened by 10 bases and J by 6 bases, with 19 bases between the two germline ends. The CDR3 spans 15 residues. CDR3 DNA sequence: TGTGCCACTCTCTTTTCTCGGGGAGGTAATTCACCCCTCCACTCT. Its protein is CATLFSRGGNSPLHS.

In its sample, this clonotype ranks as medium-sized (0.01 to 0.1%). The rearrangement links TRBV29-1 to TRBJ1-2; D remains unclear. The germline V gene has CDR1 SQVTM and CDR2 ANQGSEA. Trimming stripped 0 bases from V and 6 bases from J, with 11 bases between. The CDR3 has 13 residues. The CDR3 DNA follows: TGCAGCGTTGAAGATCTATCCCCCCATGGCTACACCTTC. This gives the protein CSVEDLSPHGYTF. The full variable domain, in which reference TRBV29-1 and TRBJ1-2 provide the parts outside the CDR3, is SAVISQKPSRDICQRGTSLTIQCQVDSQVTMMFWYRQQPGQSLTLIATANQGSEATYESGFVIDKFPISRPNLTFSTLTVSNMSPEDSSIYLCSVEDLSPHGYTFGSGTRLTVV.